The rows below give T cell receptor beta chains drawn from one sample of a study of blood T cell repertoires in COVID-19. Sequencing was performed with immunoSEQ multiplex PCR; in TCRdb, only in-frame clones are kept and a portion is missing. Among about 84,000 clones listed, 65% to 90% were seen once. The sample taken for sequencing was peripheral blood. These TCRs come from a man older than 75 with active or convalescent COVID-19. The CDR3 runs from the conserved cysteine through the conserved F or W. The order of the fields is clone size, D gene, V gene, J gene, CDR3 length, CDR3 protein, CDR3 DNA. D genes are given only for firm matches. Clone size is given for some rows only: seen once, a few or many times, or a class if the clone is expanded.

abundance: .; d_gene: .; v_gene: TRBV4-2; j_gene: TRBJ2-1; len: 13; CDR3aa: CASSQEVSREQFF; CDR3nt: TGTGCCAGCAGCCAAGAAGTGAGCCGTGAGCAGTTCTTC
abundance: .; d_gene: TRBD1; v_gene: TRBV29-1; j_gene: TRBJ2-1; len: 17; CDR3aa: CSVEGGRRGLFHNEQFF; CDR3nt: TGCAGCGTTGAAGGTGGCCGCAGGGGGCTTTTCCACAATGAGCAGTTCTTC
abundance: .; d_gene: .; v_gene: TRBV5-4; j_gene: TRBJ1-1; len: 15; CDR3aa: CASSLVQGSGAEAFF; CDR3nt: TGTGCCAGCAGCTTAGTACAGGGCTCCGGCGCTGAAGCTTTCTTT
abundance: few; d_gene: TRBD1; v_gene: TRBV6-7; j_gene: TRBJ1-5; len: 18; CDR3aa: CASSYSSTGDLSNQPQHF; CDR3nt: TGTGCCAGCAGTTACTCGAGCACAGGGGATTTGAGCAATCAGCCCCAGCATTTT
abundance: .; d_gene: TRBD2; v_gene: TRBV7-3; j_gene: TRBJ2-3; len: 17; CDR3aa: CASSRRLAGVGTDTQYF; CDR3nt: TGTGCCAGCAGCCGCCGACTAGCGGGAGTAGGCACAGATACGCAGTATTTT
abundance: .; d_gene: .; v_gene: TRBV10-3; j_gene: TRBJ1-6; len: 14; CDR3aa: CAISEDRYNSPLHF; CDR3nt: TGTGCCATCAGCGAGGATAGATATAATTCACCCCTCCACTTT
abundance: .; d_gene: TRBD2; v_gene: TRBV6-5; j_gene: TRBJ2-1; len: 13; CDR3aa: CASRTSGSHEQFF; CDR3nt: TGTGCCAGCCGGACTAGCGGGAGCCATGAGCAGTTCTTC
abundance: few; d_gene: .; v_gene: TRBV7-2; j_gene: TRBJ1-5; len: 16; CDR3aa: CASSRVRGTGNQPQHF; CDR3nt: TGTGCCAGCAGCCGCGTACGGGGAACGGGTAATCAGCCCCAGCATTTT
abundance: .; d_gene: TRBD1; v_gene: TRBV27; j_gene: TRBJ1-1; len: 17; CDR3aa: CASSSDGQGNGNTEAFF; CDR3nt: TGTGCCAGCAGTTCGGACGGACAGGGGAACGGGAACACTGAAGCTTTCTTT
abundance: few; d_gene: .; v_gene: TRBV18; j_gene: TRBJ1-1; len: 13; CDR3aa: CASSPQGDTEAFF; CDR3nt: TGTGCCAGCTCACCACAGGGGGACACTGAAGCTTTCTTT
abundance: .; d_gene: TRBD1; v_gene: TRBV19; j_gene: TRBJ1-5; len: 18; CDR3aa: CASSKDTGTGIGYQPQHF; CDR3nt: TGTGCCAGTAGTAAAGACACCGGGACAGGGATTGGTTATCAGCCCCAGCATTTT
abundance: .; d_gene: TRBD1; v_gene: TRBV9; j_gene: TRBJ2-3; len: 16; CDR3aa: CASSVTPGQSTDTQYF; CDR3nt: TGTGCCAGCAGCGTGACGCCGGGACAGAGCACAGATACGCAGTATTTT
abundance: once; d_gene: TRBD2; v_gene: TRBV27; j_gene: TRBJ2-3; len: 15; CDR3aa: CASRATSGALDTQYF; CDR3nt: TGTGCCAGCAGAGCGACTAGCGGGGCGTTAGATACGCAGTATTTT
abundance: .; d_gene: .; v_gene: TRBV7-9; j_gene: TRBJ2-3; len: 14; CDR3aa: CASSFGGSTDTQYF; CDR3nt: TGTGCCAGCAGCTTTGGCGGAAGCACAGATACGCAGTATTTT